Listed below are T cell receptor beta chains from one sample, sequenced in a study of control samples from healthy donors and cancer patients. The protocol was immunoSEQ multiplex PCR, while the TCRdb copy is restricted to in-frame clones and leaves out a portion. The table records 90,000 to 100,000 clones, 79% of them present only once. The source material was blood. Every receptor here comes from a woman in her thirties in good health. CDR3s include the opening cysteine and the closing phenylalanine or tryptophan. D genes are given only for firm matches. A clone size is listed for some rows: how often the clone was seen (once, few, many), or a class if it is expanded.

>.|.|TRBV5-4|TRBJ2-2
CASSSTVSRELFF
TGTGCCAGCAGCTCCACGGTCAGCCGGGAGCTGTTTTTT
>.|.|TRBV4-1|TRBJ2-3
CASSHYSTDPSTDTQYF
TGCGCCAGCAGCCATTACTCGACAGACCCTAGCACAGATACGCAGTATTTT
>.|.|TRBV19|TRBJ2-5
CASSQTRGETQYF
TGTGCCAGTAGTCAAACTAGAGGAGAGACCCAGTACTTC
>.|once|TRBV29-1|TRBJ2-6
CSRANVLTF
TGCAGTCGGGCCAACGTCCTGACTTTC
>.|.|TRBV5-4|TRBJ1-2
CASSSMTFSGYTF
TGTGCCAGCAGCTCAATGACGTTTTCTGGCTACACCTTC
>.|.|TRBV10-3|TRBJ2-7
CAISEISTGRSYEQYF
TGTGCCATCAGTGAAATATCGACAGGACGGTCCTACGAGCAGTACTTC
>TRBD2|.|TRBV5-1|TRBJ2-1
CASSLNFRVRTSGGGYNEQFF
TGCGCCAGCAGCTTAAATTTCCGGGTTCGGACTAGCGGGGGTGGCTACAATGAGCAGTTCTTC
>.|.|TRBV30|TRBJ1-6
CAWRSPARNSPLHF
TGTGCCTGGAGGAGCCCGGCGCGGAATTCACCCCTCCACTTT
>.|.|TRBV12-5|TRBJ2-5
CASAKGLQETQYF
TGTGCTAGTGCCAAGGGACTTCAAGAGACCCAGTACTTC
>.|.|TRBV6-6|TRBJ1-6
CASSYVSSYNSPLHF
TGTGCCAGCAGTTACGTCAGCTCCTATAATTCACCCCTCCACTTT
>TRBD1|.|TRBV19|TRBJ1-2
CASSIEPTGGRLYGYTF
TGTGCCAGTAGTATAGAGCCAACAGGGGGACGGCTCTATGGCTACACCTTC
>.|.|TRBV5-4|TRBJ1-1
CASSSLGLGPEAFF
TGTGCCAGCAGTTCCTTGGGTCTAGGGCCTGAAGCTTTCTTT
>TRBD2|.|TRBV7-6|TRBJ2-7
CASSLGGSGGSYEQYF
TGTGCCAGCAGCTTAGGGGGCAGCGGGGGATCCTACGAGCAGTACTTC
>.|.|TRBV3-1/TRBV3-2|TRBJ1-3
CASSQVPGMGAGNTIYF
TGTGCCAGCAGCCAAGTACCCGGCATGGGGGCCGGAAACACCATATATTTT
>TRBD1|.|TRBV6-5|TRBJ1-6
CASSRQGSYNSPLHF
TGTGCCAGCAGTAGACAGGGCTCCTATAATTCACCCCTCCACTTT
>TRBD1|.|TRBV18|TRBJ1-4
CASSPWGQAGEKLFF
TGTGCCAGCTCACCATGGGGACAGGCAGGAGAAAAACTGTTTTTT
>TRBD1|.|TRBV5-6|TRBJ1-6
CASSLGTGGKGNSPLHF
TGTGCCAGCAGCTTGGGGACAGGGGGGAAGGGGAATTCACCCCTCCACTTT
>.|.|TRBV6-5|TRBJ1-5
CASNWDTPQPQHF
TGTGCCAGCAACTGGGACACTCCTCAGCCCCAGCATTTT
>TRBD1|.|TRBV24-1|TRBJ1-2
CATRPPGQTNYGYTF
TGTGCCACCAGACCACCGGGACAGACGAACTATGGCTACACCTTC
>TRBD1|.|TRBV19|TRBJ1-4
CASSIAQGGEKLFF
TGTGCCAGTAGTATAGCACAGGGGGGGGAAAAACTGTTTTTT
>TRBD1|.|TRBV30|TRBJ1-2
CAWSVPETGDYGYTF
TGTGCCTGGAGTGTACCCGAGACAGGGGACTATGGCTACACCTTC
>.|.|TRBV6-8|TRBJ2-7
CASSYPLREQYF
TGTGCCAGCAGTTACCCCCTTAGGGAGCAGTACTTC
>.|once|TRBV19|TRBJ2-1
CASSIRDPIFDEQFF
TGTGCCAGTAGTATCCGGGACCCGATTTTCGATGAGCAGTTCTTC
>.|.|TRBV4-1|TRBJ1-2
CASSRTLTGPYGYTF
TGCGCCAGCAGCCGAACGCTAACGGGTCCATATGGCTACACCTTC
>.|.|TRBV19|TRBJ1-5
CASSQRSNQPQHF
TGTGCCAGTAGCCAACGTAGCAATCAGCCCCAGCATTTT
>TRBD1|.|TRBV5-1|TRBJ2-7
CASSLDPGTGGNEQYF
TGCGCCAGCAGCTTGGACCCCGGGACAGGGGGGAACGAGCAGTACTTC
>.|.|TRBV11-2|TRBJ1-2
CASSPLGQIHGYTF
TGTGCCAGCAGCCCCCTGGGGCAAATCCATGGCTACACCTTC
>.|.|TRBV5-5|TRBJ2-7
CASSLGSLAGYEQYF
TGTGCCAGCAGCTTGGGGAGTCTTGCCGGCTACGAGCAGTACTTC
>TRBD1|few|TRBV2|TRBJ2-7
CASSEGRGRNGPSYEQYF
TGTGCCAGCAGTGAAGGCAGGGGGCGGAATGGTCCCTCCTACGAGCAGTACTTC
>TRBD2|once|TRBV3-1/TRBV3-2|TRBJ2-1
CASRLSGGSTQFF
TGTGCCAGCAGACTTAGCGGGGGGTCCACGCAGTTCTTC
>.|.|TRBV27|TRBJ1-2
CASSPVFGGLSHGYTF
TGTGCCAGCAGCCCGGTTTTTGGGGGCCTCTCTCATGGCTACACCTTC
>TRBD1|.|TRBV18|TRBJ1-2
CASSPLTGGGGGYTF
TGTGCCAGCTCACCACTGACAGGGGGCGGCGGTGGCTACACCTTC
>.|.|TRBV5-8|TRBJ2-7
CASSGFYPTYEQYF
TGTGCCAGCAGCGGTTTTTATCCGACCTACGAGCAGTACTTC
>.|.|TRBV11-2|TRBJ2-5
CASSLTNRAGWRTQYF
TGTGCCAGCAGCTTAACTAACCGGGCCGGCTGGCGGACCCAGTACTTC
>TRBD2|.|TRBV19|TRBJ2-5
CASSIDLAGGETQYF
TGTGCCAGTAGTATAGATTTAGCGGGGGGGGAGACCCAGTACTTC
>.|.|TRBV6-6|TRBJ1-4
CASTRNEKLFF
TGTGCCAGCACCCGAAATGAAAAACTGTTTTTT
>.|many|TRBV2|TRBJ2-1
CASSERSSVQFF
TGTGCCAGCAGTGAACGCTCATCGGTGCAGTTCTTC
>.|.|TRBV7-8|TRBJ2-1
CASSLFPLASEQFF
TGTGCCAGCAGCTTATTTCCCCTAGCGAGTGAGCAGTTCTTC
>.|.|TRBV5-1|TRBJ1-2
CASSLAYMEFDGYTF
TGCGCCAGCAGCTTGGCATACATGGAATTCGATGGCTACACCTTC
>TRBD2|.|TRBV7-2|TRBJ2-1
CASSLVASGGANEQFF
TGTGCCAGCAGCTTAGTGGCTAGCGGGGGGGCCAATGAGCAGTTCTTC
>.|.|TRBV7-9|TRBJ1-2
CASSSPADYGYTF
TGTGCCAGCAGCTCCCCTGCAGACTATGGCTACACCTTC
>TRBD2|.|TRBV7-2|TRBJ2-3
CASSLEGTSGDTQYF
TGTGCCAGCAGCTTAGAAGGGACTAGCGGGGACACGCAGTATTTT
>.|.|TRBV9|TRBJ1-3
CASSMQQGFSGNTIYF
TGTGCCAGCAGCATGCAGCAGGGGTTCTCTGGAAACACCATATATTTT
>.|.|TRBV27|TRBJ2-5
CASRLAGNKGTQYF
TGTGCCAGCCGGTTGGCAGGAAACAAGGGGACCCAGTACTTC
>.|.|TRBV18|TRBJ1-2
CASSTIRNSYGYTF
TGTGCCAGCTCAACAATTCGGAACAGCTATGGCTACACCTTC
>.|.|TRBV2|TRBJ1-1
CASMKGNTEAFF
TGTGCCAGCATGAAGGGGAACACTGAAGCTTTCTTT
>TRBD1|.|TRBV6-7|TRBJ2-3
CASTETGATVNF
TGTGCCAGCACCGAAACAGGGGCCACGGTGAATTTT
>.|.|TRBV2|TRBJ1-4
CASSSGTLEKLFF
TGTGCCAGCAGTTCCGGGACCCTTGAAAAGCTGTTTTTT
>.|once|TRBV30|TRBJ1-3
CAWSYGSGNTIYF
TGTGCCTGGAGTTACGGCTCTGGAAACACCATATATTTT
>.|.|TRBV18|TRBJ2-6
CASSPSRQASGANVLTF
TGTGCCAGCTCACCGTCCCGACAGGCCTCTGGGGCCAACGTCCTGACTTTC
>.|once|TRBV11-2|TRBJ1-5
CASSLVGPEGYSNQPQHF
TGTGCCAGCAGCTTAGTAGGCCCCGAGGGTTATAGCAATCAGCCCCAGCATTTT
>.|.|TRBV24-1|TRBJ2-7
CATSDRTWSEQYF
TGTGCCACCAGTGACCGGACCTGGAGCGAGCAGTACTTC
>.|.|TRBV7-8|TRBJ1-3
CASSLDGNTIYF
TGTGCCAGCAGCTTAGATGGAAACACCATATATTTT
>TRBD2|.|TRBV7-2|TRBJ2-5
CASSPRLAGGPRAETQYF
TGTGCCAGCAGCCCCCGACTAGCGGGGGGCCCGAGGGCAGAGACCCAGTACTTC
>TRBD2|.|TRBV5-1|TRBJ2-1
CASSPEFSGGVLNEQFF
TGCGCCAGCAGCCCGGAGTTTAGCGGGGGGGTTCTCAATGAGCAGTTCTTC